Described below is a single T cell receptor (beta chain) sequence and its context. The CDR3 runs to 17 residues. Germline CDR1 and CDR2: MNHEY and SVGAGI. Trimming at V came to 2 bases and at J to 4 bases, leaving 9 bases not matched to a gene. One entry per CDR3 protein results from TCRdb running MiXCR on the 5' RACE reads. This sample yields 300,000 to 400,000 distinct CDR3 sequences, of which 25% to 30% are seen a single time; roughly 14% belongs to the top ten. This sample is drawn from a study of T-cell memory formation after mild COVID-19. The source of this sequence is an adult woman who had mild COVID-19 (a few samples of this study predate the infection). Cell type and time point are not known. The specimen was PBMCs or a T cell subset sorted from them (not recorded which). The rearrangement uses TRBV6-5 and TRBJ1-2; 11 bases are shared with TRBD1. The DNA for the CDR3 is TGTGCCAGCAGTTACCCGCCGGGGACAGGGGGAGGCTATGGCTACACCTTC. Protein sequence: CASSYPPGTGGGYGYTF.